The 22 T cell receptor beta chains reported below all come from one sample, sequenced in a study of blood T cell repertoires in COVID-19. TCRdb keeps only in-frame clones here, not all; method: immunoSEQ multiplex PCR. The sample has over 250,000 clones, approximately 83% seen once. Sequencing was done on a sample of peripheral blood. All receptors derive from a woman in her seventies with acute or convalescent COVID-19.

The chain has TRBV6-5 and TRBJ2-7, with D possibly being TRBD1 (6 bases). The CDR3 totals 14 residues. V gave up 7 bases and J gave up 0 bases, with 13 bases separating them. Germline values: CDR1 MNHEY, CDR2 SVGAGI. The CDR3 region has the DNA TGTGCCAGCAATCCGACAGGTGCCTCCTACGAGCAGTACTTC. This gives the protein CASNPTGASYEQYF.

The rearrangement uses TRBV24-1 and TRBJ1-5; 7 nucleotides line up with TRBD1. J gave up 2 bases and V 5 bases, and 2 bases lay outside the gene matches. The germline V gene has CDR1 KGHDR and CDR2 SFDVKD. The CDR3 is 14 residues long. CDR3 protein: CATSAGTGNQPQHF. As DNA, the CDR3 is TGTGCCACCAGTGCCGGGACAGGCAATCAGCCCCAGCATTTT.

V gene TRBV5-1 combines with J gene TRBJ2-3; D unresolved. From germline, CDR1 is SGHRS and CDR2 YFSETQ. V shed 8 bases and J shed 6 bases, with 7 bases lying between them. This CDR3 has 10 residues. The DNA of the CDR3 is TGCGCCAGGACGAGGGATACGCAGTATTTT. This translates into CARTRDTQYF.

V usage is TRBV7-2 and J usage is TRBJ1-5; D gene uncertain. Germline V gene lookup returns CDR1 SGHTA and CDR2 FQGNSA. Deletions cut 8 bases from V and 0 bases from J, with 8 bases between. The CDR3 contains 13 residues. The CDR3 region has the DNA TGTGCCAGCTCCACGGGTAGCAATCAGCCCCAGCATTTT. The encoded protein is CASSTGSNQPQHF.

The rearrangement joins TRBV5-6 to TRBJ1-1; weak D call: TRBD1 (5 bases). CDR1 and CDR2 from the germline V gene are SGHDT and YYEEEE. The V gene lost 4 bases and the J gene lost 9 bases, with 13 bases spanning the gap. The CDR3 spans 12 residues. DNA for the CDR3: TGTGCCAGCAGCCTCACTCAGGGAAAAGCTTTCTTT. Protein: CASSLTQGKAFF.

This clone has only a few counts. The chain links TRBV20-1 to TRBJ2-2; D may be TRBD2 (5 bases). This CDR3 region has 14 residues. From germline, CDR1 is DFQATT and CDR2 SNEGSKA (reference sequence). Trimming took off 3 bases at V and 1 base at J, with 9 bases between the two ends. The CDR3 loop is CSASIRGNTGELFF. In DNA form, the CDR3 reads TGCAGTGCTAGTATCCGGGGGAACACCGGGGAGCTGTTTTTT.

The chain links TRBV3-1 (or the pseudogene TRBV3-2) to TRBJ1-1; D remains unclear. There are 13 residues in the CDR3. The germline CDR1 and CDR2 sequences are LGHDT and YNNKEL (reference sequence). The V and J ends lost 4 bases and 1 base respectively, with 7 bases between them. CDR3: CASSLAENTEAFF. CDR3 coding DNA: TGTGCCAGCAGCCTGGCGGAGAACACTGAAGCTTTCTTT.

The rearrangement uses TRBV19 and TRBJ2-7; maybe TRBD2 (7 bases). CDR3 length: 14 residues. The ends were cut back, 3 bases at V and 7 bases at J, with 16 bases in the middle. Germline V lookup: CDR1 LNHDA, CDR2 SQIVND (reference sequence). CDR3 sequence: CASSMWGGPSEQYF. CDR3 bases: TGTGCCAGTAGTATGTGGGGGGGGCCGAGTGAGCAGTACTTC. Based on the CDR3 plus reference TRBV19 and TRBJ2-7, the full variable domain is DGGITQSPKYLFRKEGQNVTLSCEQNLNHDAMYWYRQDPGQGLRLIYYSQIVNDFQKGDIAEGYSVSREKKESFPLTVTSAQKNPTAFYLCASSMWGGPSEQYFGPGTRLTVT.

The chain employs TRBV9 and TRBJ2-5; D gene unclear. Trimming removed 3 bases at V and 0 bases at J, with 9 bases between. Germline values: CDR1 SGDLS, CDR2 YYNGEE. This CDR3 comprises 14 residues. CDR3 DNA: TGTGCCAGCAGCGCGTCCGCGAACCAAGAGACCCAGTACTTC. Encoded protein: CASSASANQETQYF.

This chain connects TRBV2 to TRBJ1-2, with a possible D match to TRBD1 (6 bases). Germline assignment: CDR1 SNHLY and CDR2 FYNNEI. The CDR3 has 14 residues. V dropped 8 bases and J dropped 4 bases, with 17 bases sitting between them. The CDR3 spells CASFVGQGSYGYTF. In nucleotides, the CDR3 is TGTGCCAGCTTTGTAGGGCAGGGGAGCTATGGCTACACCTTC. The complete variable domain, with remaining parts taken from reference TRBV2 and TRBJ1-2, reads EPEVTQTPSHQVTQMGQEVILRCVPISNHLYFYWYRQILGQKVEFLVSFYNNEISEKSEIFDDQFSVERPDGSNFTLKIRSTKLEDSAMYFCASFVGQGSYGYTFGSGTRLTVV.

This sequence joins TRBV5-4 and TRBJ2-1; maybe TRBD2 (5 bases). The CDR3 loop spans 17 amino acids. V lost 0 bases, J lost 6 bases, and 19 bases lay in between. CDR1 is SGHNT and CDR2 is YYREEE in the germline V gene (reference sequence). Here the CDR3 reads CASSLEAGASGVNEQFF. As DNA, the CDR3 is TGTGCCAGCAGCTTGGAGGCAGGAGCATCCGGGGTCAATGAGCAGTTCTTC.

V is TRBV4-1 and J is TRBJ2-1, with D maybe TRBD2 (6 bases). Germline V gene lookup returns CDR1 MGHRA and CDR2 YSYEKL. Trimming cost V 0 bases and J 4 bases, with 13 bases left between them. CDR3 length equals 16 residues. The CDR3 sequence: CASSQDDGGTYNEQFF. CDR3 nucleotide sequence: TGCGCCAGCAGCCAAGACGACGGGGGAACATACAATGAGCAGTTCTTC.

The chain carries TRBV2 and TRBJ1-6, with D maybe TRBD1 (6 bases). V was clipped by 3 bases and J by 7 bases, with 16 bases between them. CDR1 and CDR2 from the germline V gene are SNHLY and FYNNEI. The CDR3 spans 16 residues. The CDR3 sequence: CASSERQVEVNSPLHF. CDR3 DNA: TGTGCCAGCAGTGAGCGACAGGTGGAGGTAAATTCACCCCTCCACTTT.

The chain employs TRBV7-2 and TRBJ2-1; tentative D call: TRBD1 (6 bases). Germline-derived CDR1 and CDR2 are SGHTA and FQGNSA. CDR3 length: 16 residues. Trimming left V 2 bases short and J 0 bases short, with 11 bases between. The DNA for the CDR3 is TGTGCCAGCAGCTTATTTGCGGACAGCTCCTACAATGAGCAGTTCTTC. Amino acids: CASSLFADSSYNEQFF.

The CDR3 DNA sequence: TGTGCCAGCAGCGGCGGGACAGGGAGAACTAATGAAAAACTGTTTTTT. Translation: CASSGGTGRTNEKLFF. The chain employs TRBV9 and TRBJ1-4, with 9 bases matching TRBD1. There are 16 residues in the CDR3. The V gene end was trimmed by 3 bases and the J gene end by 1 base; junction bases not matched to a gene: 4. Germline V gives CDR1 SGDLS, CDR2 YYNGEE. Looking up the rest from reference TRBV9 and TRBJ1-4 gives the full variable domain: DSGVTQTPKHLITATGQRVTLRCSPRSGDLSVYWYQQSLDQGLQFLIQYYNGEERAKGNILERFSAQQFPDLHSELNLSSLELGDSALYFCASSGGTGRTNEKLFFGSGTQLSVL.

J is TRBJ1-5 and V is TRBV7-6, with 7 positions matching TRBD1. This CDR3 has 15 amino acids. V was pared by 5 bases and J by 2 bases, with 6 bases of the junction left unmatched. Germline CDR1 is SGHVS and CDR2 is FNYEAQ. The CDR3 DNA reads TGTGCCAGCAGCAAGGGGACAGATGGCAATCAGCCCCAGCATTTT. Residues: CASSKGTDGNQPQHF.

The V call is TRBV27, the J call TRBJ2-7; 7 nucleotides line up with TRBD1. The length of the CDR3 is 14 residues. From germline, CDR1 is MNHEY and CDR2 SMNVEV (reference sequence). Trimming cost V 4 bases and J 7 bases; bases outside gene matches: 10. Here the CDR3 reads CASSSDRIVKEQYF. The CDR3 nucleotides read TGTGCCAGCAGTTCGGACAGGATCGTTAAAGAGCAGTACTTC.

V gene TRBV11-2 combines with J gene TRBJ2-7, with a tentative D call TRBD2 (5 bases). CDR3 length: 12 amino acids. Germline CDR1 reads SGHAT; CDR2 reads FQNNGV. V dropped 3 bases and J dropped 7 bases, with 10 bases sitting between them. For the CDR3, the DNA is TGTGCCAGCAGCTTCGTCACGGGGGAGCAGTACTTC. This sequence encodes CASSFVTGEQYF. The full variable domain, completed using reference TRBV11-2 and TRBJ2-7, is EAGVAQSPRYKIIEKRQSVAFWCNPISGHATLYWYQQILGQGPKLLIQFQNNGVVDDSQLPKDRFSAERLKGVDSTLKIQPAKLEDSAVYLCASSFVTGEQYFGPGTRLTVT.

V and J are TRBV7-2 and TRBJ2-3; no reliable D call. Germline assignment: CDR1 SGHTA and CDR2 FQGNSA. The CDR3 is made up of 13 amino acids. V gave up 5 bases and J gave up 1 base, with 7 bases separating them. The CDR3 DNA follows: TGTGCCAGCAGCCCCCCGGGCACAGATACGCAGTATTTT. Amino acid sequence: CASSPPGTDTQYF.

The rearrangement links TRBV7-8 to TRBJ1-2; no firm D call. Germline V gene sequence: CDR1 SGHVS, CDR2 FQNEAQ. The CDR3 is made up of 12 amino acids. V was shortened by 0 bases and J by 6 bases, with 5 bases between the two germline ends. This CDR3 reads CASSLAGDGYTF. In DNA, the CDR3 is TGTGCCAGCAGCTTAGCCGGGGATGGCTACACCTTC.

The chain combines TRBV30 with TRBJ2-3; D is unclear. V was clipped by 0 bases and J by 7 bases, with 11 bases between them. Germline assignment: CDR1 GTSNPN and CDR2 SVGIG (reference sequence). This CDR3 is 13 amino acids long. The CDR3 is CAWSVPGTNTQYF. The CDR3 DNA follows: TGTGCCTGGAGTGTTCCGGGTACGAATACGCAGTATTTT. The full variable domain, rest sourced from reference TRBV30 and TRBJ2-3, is SQTIHQWPATLVQPVGSPLSLECTVEGTSNPNLYWYRQAAGRGLQLLFYSVGIGQISSEVPQNLSASRPQDRQFILSSKKLLLSDSGFYLCAWSVPGTNTQYFGPGTRLTVL.

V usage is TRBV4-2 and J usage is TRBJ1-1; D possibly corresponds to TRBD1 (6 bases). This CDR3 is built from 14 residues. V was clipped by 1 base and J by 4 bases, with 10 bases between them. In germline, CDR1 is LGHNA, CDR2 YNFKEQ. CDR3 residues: CASSQGGLSTEAFF. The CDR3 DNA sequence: TGTGCCAGCAGCCAAGGGGGGCTATCCACTGAAGCTTTCTTT.